This TCR beta chain was found in a study of blood T cell repertoires in COVID-19. The repertoire was sequenced with immunoSEQ multiplex PCR; TCRdb's copy has only in-frame clones and lacks some. The sample shows under 350,000 clones, over 85% of them seen only once. Germline V gene data show CDR1 as SGHNT and CDR2 as YYREEE (reference sequence). CDR3 length: 15 amino acids. The junction had 9 bases not matched to a gene; V was cut back by 3 bases and J by 3 bases. The receptor was isolated from a woman in her sixties or seventies who had recovered from COVID-19. The chain recombines TRBV5-4 with TRBJ2-7, with 7 bases aligning to TRBD2. The sequencing sample was made of PBMCs or T cells enriched from blood (not recorded which). The CDR3 loop reads CASSYGGGSIYEQYF. The CDR3 DNA reads TGTGCCAGCAGCTACGGAGGCGGGAGTATCTACGAGCAGTACTTC.